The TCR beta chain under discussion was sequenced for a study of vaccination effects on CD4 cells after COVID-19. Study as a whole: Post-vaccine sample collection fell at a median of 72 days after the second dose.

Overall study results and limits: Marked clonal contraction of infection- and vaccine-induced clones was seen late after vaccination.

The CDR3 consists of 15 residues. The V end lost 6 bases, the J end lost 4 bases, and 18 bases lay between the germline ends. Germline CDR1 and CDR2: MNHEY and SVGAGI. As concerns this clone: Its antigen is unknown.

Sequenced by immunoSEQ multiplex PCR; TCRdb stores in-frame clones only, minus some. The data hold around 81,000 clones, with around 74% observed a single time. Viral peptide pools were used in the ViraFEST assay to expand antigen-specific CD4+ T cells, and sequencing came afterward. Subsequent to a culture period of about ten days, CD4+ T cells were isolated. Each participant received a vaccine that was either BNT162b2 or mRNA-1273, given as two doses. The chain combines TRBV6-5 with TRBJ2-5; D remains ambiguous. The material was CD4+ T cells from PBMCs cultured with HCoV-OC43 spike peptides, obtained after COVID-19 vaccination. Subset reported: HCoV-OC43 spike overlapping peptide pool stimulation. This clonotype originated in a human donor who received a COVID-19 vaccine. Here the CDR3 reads CASSPPVERVETQYF. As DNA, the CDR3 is TGTGCCAGCAGCCCGCCTGTGGAGAGAGTAGAGACCCAGTACTTC.